The next 25 T cell receptor beta chains were all read from a single sample in a study of T cell changes during pregnancy in multiple sclerosis. Generated by immunoSEQ multiplex PCR, the TCRdb table keeps only in-frame clones and is missing some. The sample comprises roughly 50,000 clones, about 91% of which are singletons, and roughly 1.2% rests with the top ten. The sequencing here drew on peripheral blood, taken after pregnancy. These receptors were taken from a female donor in good health, enrolled as a control in a pregnancy study.

In DNA, the CDR3 is TGTGCCAGCAGCTCGTGGAGCGGGCGTACAGATACGCAGTATTTT. It yields the protein CASSSWSGRTDTQYF. This sequence joins TRBV6-4 and TRBJ2-3; a weak D match, TRBD2 (6 bases). Germline V gene sequence: CDR1 MRHNA, CDR2 SNTAGT. The CDR3 is made up of 15 amino acids. Trimming removed 6 bases from V and 3 bases from J, with 16 bases in between.

The chain is built from TRBV7-2 and TRBJ2-3; 9 nucleotides line up with TRBD2. The germline V gene has CDR1 SGHTA and CDR2 FQGNSA. The junction had 15 bases not matched to a gene; V was cut back by 3 bases and J by 5 bases. CDR3 length equals 18 residues. CDR3 DNA sequence: TGTGCCAGCAGCTTTTCCCAGGTTCGTTTAGCGGGGGAAGATACGCAGTATTTT. This translates into CASSFSQVRLAGEDTQYF. Using reference TRBV7-2 and TRBJ2-3 for the parts outside the CDR3, the full variable domain is GAGVSQSPSNKVTEKGKDVELRCDPISGHTALYWYRQSLGQGLEFLIYFQGNSAPDKSGLPSDRFSAERTGGSVSTLTIQRTQQEDSAVYLCASSFSQVRLAGEDTQYFGPGTRLTVL.

The chain links TRBV30 to TRBJ2-3; D is possibly TRBD2 (6 bases). This CDR3 region has 14 residues. CDR1 is GTSNPN and CDR2 is SVGIG in the germline V gene (reference sequence). The ends were cut back, 4 bases at V and 2 bases at J, with 13 bases in the middle. The CDR3 nucleotides are TGTGCCTGGACAATGGGGGGAGTCACAGATACGCAGTATTTT. Translated: CAWTMGGVTDTQYF.

V gene TRBV2 combines with J gene TRBJ2-1, with D perhaps matching TRBD2 (6 bases). This CDR3 spans 15 amino acids. The ends were cut back, 5 bases at V and 4 bases at J, with 15 bases in the middle. From germline, CDR1 is SNHLY and CDR2 FYNNEI. The CDR3 here is CASSITGGGYNEQFF. CDR3 nucleotides: TGTGCCAGCAGTATAACAGGTGGGGGGTACAATGAGCAGTTCTTC.

The gene calls are TRBV28 and TRBJ1-4; D uncertain. CDR3 length equals 16 residues. Trimming cost V 1 base and J 3 bases, with 12 bases left between them. In germline, CDR1 is MDHEN, CDR2 SYDVKM. CDR3 coding DNA: TGTGCCAGCAGTTTATCTATGACAAACGCTAATGAAAAACTGTTTTTT. Amino acids: CASSLSMTNANEKLFF. Combining the CDR3 with reference TRBV28 and TRBJ1-4 gives the whole variable domain DVKVTQSSRYLVKRTGEKVFLECVQDMDHENMFWYRQDPGLGLRLIYFSYDVKMKEKGDIPEGYSVSREKKERFSLILESASTNQTSMYLCASSLSMTNANEKLFFGSGTQLSVL.

This clone has just one count. This chain uses TRBV28 with TRBJ2-4, with 13 bases fitting TRBD2. Germline CDR1 and CDR2: MDHEN and SYDVKM. CDR3 length: 18 amino acids. J lost 2 bases, V lost 6 bases, and 10 bases had no gene match. Here the CDR3 reads CASSKGPGLAGTKNIQYF. The CDR3 DNA is TGTGCCAGCAGCAAAGGCCCGGGACTAGCGGGGACCAAAAACATTCAGTACTTC.

This chain uses TRBV5-1 with TRBJ2-7; maybe TRBD2 (7 bases). CDR3 length: 13 residues. V shed 1 base and J shed 7 bases, with 12 bases lying between them. The germline V gene encodes CDR1 SGHRS and CDR2 YFSETQ. The CDR3 protein is CASSLRGAREQYF. The DNA of the CDR3 is TGCGCCAGCAGCTTGCGGGGGGCGCGTGAGCAGTACTTC.

This chain links TRBV6-1 with TRBJ1-5; D is uncertain. Trimming cost V 5 bases and J 4 bases, with 15 bases left between them. The CDR3 length is 15 residues. The V gene's germline CDR1 is MNHNS and CDR2 SASEGT. The CDR3 sequence is CASSPRGDYNQPQHF. CDR3 bases: TGTGCCAGCAGTCCCCGGGGAGACTATAATCAGCCCCAGCATTTT.

The chain employs TRBV6-1 and TRBJ2-7, with D possibly TRBD1 on 5 matching bases. The germline gives CDR1 MNHNS, CDR2 SASEGT. V shed 0 bases and J shed 2 bases, with 8 bases lying between them. The length of the CDR3 is 14 residues. The CDR3 DNA reads as TGTGCCAGCAGTGAAGCGGGGCAGACCTACGAGCAGTACTTC. It is translated as CASSEAGQTYEQYF.

The V and J genes are TRBV7-2 and TRBJ2-1, with TRBD2 identical over 11 bases. Trimming at V came to 5 bases and at J to 8 bases, leaving 11 bases not matched to a gene. The CDR3 loop spans 16 amino acids. Germline CDR1 and CDR2: SGHTA and FQGNSA. CDR3 amino acids: CASSGRTSGLAHEQFF. CDR3 sequence (DNA): TGTGCCAGCAGCGGCCGGACTAGCGGGTTAGCCCATGAGCAGTTCTTC.

The V call is TRBV2, the J call TRBJ2-3, with a possible D match to TRBD1 (5 bases). Germline CDR1 and CDR2: SNHLY and FYNNEI. The CDR3 runs 14 residues. The germline V and J ends were trimmed by 2 bases and 3 bases, with 9 bases remaining between them. In nucleotides, the CDR3 is TGTGCCAGCAGTGAATGGGGCGGAACAGATACGCAGTATTTT. This codes for CASSEWGGTDTQYF.

This chain connects TRBV7-2 to TRBJ1-4; D possibly corresponds to TRBD1 (6 bases). CDR1 SGHTA and CDR2 FQGNSA come from the germline V gene. There are 17 residues in the CDR3. The V end lost 5 bases, the J end lost 0 bases, and 16 bases lay between the germline ends. The DNA for the CDR3 is TGTGCCAGCAGCATCCCAGGGGCAGGAGCAACTAATGAAAAACTGTTTTTT. Translating gives CASSIPGAGATNEKLFF.

The chain is built from TRBV19 and TRBJ2-7; D not resolved. The CDR3 sequence is 12 residues long. Trimming cost V 4 bases and J 3 bases, with 7 bases left between them. The germline V gene has CDR1 LNHDA and CDR2 SQIVND (reference sequence). The CDR3 loop is CASSTGVYEQYF. The CDR3 coding sequence is TGTGCCAGTAGTACCGGAGTCTACGAGCAGTACTTC.

The chain carries TRBV7-9 and TRBJ1-1; 9 positions match TRBD1. CDR3 size: 16 residues. Germline V gene sequence: CDR1 SEHNR, CDR2 FQNEAQ (reference sequence). The V gene end was trimmed by 1 base and the J gene end by 4 bases; junction bases not matched to a gene: 7. Here the CDR3 DNA reads TGTGCCAGCAGCTTAGTGGGGGGACAGGGTACCACTGAAGCTTTCTTT. This sequence encodes CASSLVGGQGTTEAFF.

J is TRBJ2-1 and V is TRBV14; D might be TRBD2 (5 bases). Germline V gives CDR1 SGHDN, CDR2 FVKESK. The ends were cut back, 4 bases at V and 1 base at J, with 11 bases in the middle. The CDR3 has 15 amino acids. CDR3 region: CASSPLLGSYNEQFF. The CDR3 DNA follows: TGTGCCAGCAGCCCTCTACTAGGTTCCTACAATGAGCAGTTCTTC.

DNA of the CDR3: TGTGCCAGCAGCTCCCACCTCGACTCCTATGGCTACACCTTC. Translating it yields CASSSHLDSYGYTF. The gene calls are TRBV11-2 and TRBJ1-2; unclear D gene. The ends were cut back, 4 bases at V and 4 bases at J, with 13 bases in the middle. In germline, CDR1 is SGHAT, CDR2 FQNNGV. The CDR3 sequence is 14 residues long.

This rearrangement joins TRBV7-2 to TRBJ2-1; D is uncertain. Germline V gene sequence: CDR1 SGHTA, CDR2 FQGNSA. The CDR3 has 11 residues. Trimming left V 5 bases short and J 9 bases short, with 8 bases between. For the CDR3, the DNA is TGTGCCAGCAGCGGAGCCCTTGAGCAGTTCTTC. This translates into CASSGALEQFF.

The chain has TRBV19 and TRBJ2-1, with D tentatively TRBD2 (5 bases). This CDR3 contains 13 residues. V was trimmed by 3 bases and J by 9 bases, leaving 12 bases between them. Germline V gene data show CDR1 as LNHDA and CDR2 as SQIVND (reference sequence). The CDR3 DNA reads as TGTGCCAGTAGTATTCGGGGTGATGGTGAGCAGTTCTTC. Amino acids: CASSIRGDGEQFF. The full variable domain, rest sourced from reference TRBV19 and TRBJ2-1, is DGGITQSPKYLFRKEGQNVTLSCEQNLNHDAMYWYRQDPGQGLRLIYYSQIVNDFQKGDIAEGYSVSREKKESFPLTVTSAQKNPTAFYLCASSIRGDGEQFFGPGTRLTVL.

The gene calls are TRBV7-6 and TRBJ1-2; TRBD1 matches at 9 bases. The CDR3 sequence is 16 residues long. CDR1 and CDR2 from the germline V gene are SGHVS and FNYEAQ. The ends lost 1 base at V and 2 bases at J; junction bases unmatched: 5. CDR3 coding DNA: TGTGCCAGCAGCTTAGGGACAGGGGAGGTAAACTATGGCTACACCTTC. Translated, it gives CASSLGTGEVNYGYTF. Drawing the rest from reference TRBV7-6 and TRBJ1-2, the complete variable domain is GAGVSQSPRYKVTKRGQDVALRCDPISGHVSLYWYRQALGQGPEFLTYFNYEAQQDKSGLPNDRFSAERPEGSISTLTIQRTEQRDSAMYRCASSLGTGEVNYGYTFGSGTRLTVV.

V usage is TRBV6-6 and J usage is TRBJ2-7; no firm D call. Per the germline V gene, CDR1 is MNHNY and CDR2 is SVGAGI (reference sequence). V lost 6 bases and J 0 bases, leaving 12 bases between the germline ends. CDR3 length: 14 amino acids. CDR3 DNA: TGTGCCAGCAGCCCCGCAGGCCTCTCCTACGAGCAGTACTTC. It codes for CASSPAGLSYEQYF.

The chain combines TRBV7-9 with TRBJ1-2; D unresolved. Trimming removed 1 base at V and 5 bases at J, with 5 bases between. Germline CDR1 is SEHNR and CDR2 is FQNEAQ (reference sequence). The CDR3 length is 12 residues. Here the CDR3 DNA reads TGTGCCAGCAGCTTAGGCAGTTATGGCTACACCTTC. As protein: CASSLGSYGYTF. The complete variable domain, with remaining parts taken from reference TRBV7-9 and TRBJ1-2, reads DTGVSQNPRHKITKRGQNVTFRCDPISEHNRLYWYRQTLGQGPEFLTYFQNEAQLEKSRLLSDRFSAERPKGSFSTLEIQRTEQGDSAMYLCASSLGSYGYTFGSGTRLTVV.

The chain uses TRBV19 and TRBJ1-2; TRBD1 is a possible D gene (5 bases). CDR3 length: 13 amino acids. The germline gives CDR1 LNHDA, CDR2 SQIVND (reference sequence). Trimming took off 4 bases at V and 2 bases at J, with 8 bases between the two ends. The CDR3: CASSTDRNYGYTF. The CDR3 bases are TGTGCCAGTAGTACCGACAGAAACTATGGCTACACCTTC.

The chain joins TRBV7-2 to TRBJ1-1, with D uncertain. Germline loops: CDR1 SGHTA, CDR2 FQGNSA. Trimming cost V 1 base and J 5 bases, with 11 bases left between them. The CDR3 spans 14 residues. CDR3: CASSLGRSRTEAFF. CDR3 bases: TGTGCCAGCAGCTTAGGGCGGTCACGGACTGAAGCTTTCTTT.

The J gene is TRBJ1-1, the V gene TRBV7-2; D is undetermined. The CDR3 runs 13 residues. Germline V CDR1 and CDR2: SGHTA, FQGNSA. V lost 1 base to trimming and J lost 7 bases, with 10 bases between them. The CDR3 loop reads CASSLVRGGEAFF. The CDR3 DNA reads TGTGCCAGCAGCTTAGTGCGGGGAGGTGAAGCTTTCTTT.

This chain uses TRBV2 with TRBJ2-7, with 11 bases aligning to TRBD1. V shed 3 bases, J shed 4 bases, and the junction held 8 bases outside the gene matches. The germline V gene has CDR1 SNHLY and CDR2 FYNNEI. This CDR3 comprises 16 residues. The CDR3 DNA reads as TGTGCCAGCAGTGATCCGGGACAGGGGGATTTATACGAGCAGTACTTC. The encoded protein is CASSDPGQGDLYEQYF.